A selection of T cell receptor beta chains follows, all from one sample in a study of blood T cell repertoires in COVID-19. TCRdb keeps only in-frame clones here, not all; method: immunoSEQ multiplex PCR. The sample includes under 13,000 clones, 70% to 90% of them seen just once. Specimen: peripheral blood. Receptor source: a human donor in a cohort sampled during active COVID-19. CDR3s include the opening cysteine and the closing phenylalanine or tryptophan. Fields, in order: V gene, J gene, clone size, D gene, CDR3 DNA, CDR3 protein. A D gene is named only where the DNA matches it firmly. Clone size is stated in some rows and not others, as once, few, many or a class when expanded.

V: TRBV5-1; J: TRBJ2-2; size: .; D: .; DNA: TGCGCCAGCAGTTTTACACCGGGACAACACACCGGGGAGCTGTTTTTT; CDR3: CASSFTPGQHTGELFF
V: TRBV7-3; J: TRBJ1-1; size: .; D: .; DNA: TGTGCCAGCAGCTTTAACGATGGACGGGGAGCTTTCTTT; CDR3: CASSFNDGRGAFF
V: TRBV28; J: TRBJ2-5; size: .; D: .; DNA: TGTGCCAGCTGCGGGGTGGGCCAAGAGACCCAGTACTTC; CDR3: CASCGVGQETQYF
V: TRBV21-1; J: TRBJ2-7; size: .; D: .; DNA: TGTGCCAGTTTTCTATACAGGGAACACGAGCAGTACTTC; CDR3: CASFLYREHEQYF
V: TRBV18; J: TRBJ2-7; size: .; D: TRBD1; DNA: TGTGCCAGCTCACCACTGAATCAGGGGGATCTCTACGAGCAGTACTTC; CDR3: CASSPLNQGDLYEQYF
V: TRBV25-1; J: TRBJ2-1; size: .; D: TRBD2; DNA: TGTGCCAGCAGTATGCCCGGGCTAGCGGGAAGACATGAGCAGTTCTTC; CDR3: CASSMPGLAGRHEQFF
V: TRBV24-1; J: TRBJ2-1; size: few; D: TRBD1; DNA: TGTGCCACCAGTGCCGGGACAGGGGATTACAATGAGCAGTTCTTC; CDR3: CATSAGTGDYNEQFF
V: TRBV2; J: TRBJ2-5; size: .; D: TRBD1; DNA: TGTGCCAGCAAACAGGGGGCTGGGGAGACCCAGTACTTC; CDR3: CASKQGAGETQYF
V: TRBV5-8; J: TRBJ1-2; size: .; D: .; DNA: TGTGCCAGCAGCTTGGGCAGTAACTATGGCTACACCTTC; CDR3: CASSLGSNYGYTF
V: TRBV5-8; J: TRBJ2-3; size: .; D: TRBD1; DNA: TGTGCCAGCAGCCTGGGACAGGGGATGTTAGCAGATACGCAGTATTTT; CDR3: CASSLGQGMLADTQYF
V: TRBV11-3; J: TRBJ2-1; size: .; D: .; DNA: TGTGCCAGCAGCCTTGGACAGCTTTCCTACAATGAGCAGTTCTTC; CDR3: CASSLGQLSYNEQFF
V: TRBV4-1; J: TRBJ1-4; size: once; D: TRBD1; DNA: TGCGCCAGCAGCCAAGATAGGACAGGGGAAACTAATGAAAAACTGTTTTTT; CDR3: CASSQDRTGETNEKLFF
V: TRBV20-1; J: TRBJ1-2; size: .; D: .; DNA: TGCAGTGCTAGAGTCGTTGGCTGGTTCGCCTTC; CDR3: CSARVVGWFAF
V: TRBV25-1; J: TRBJ1-3; size: .; D: .; DNA: TGTGCCAGCAGTTCACAGAGCGGGGGCTCTGGAAACACCATATATTTT; CDR3: CASSSQSGGSGNTIYF
V: TRBV6-6; J: TRBJ2-7; size: .; D: .; DNA: TGTGCCAGCAGCCCCGGGTTCTCCTACGAGCAGTACTTC; CDR3: CASSPGFSYEQYF
V: TRBV14; J: TRBJ1-2; size: .; D: .; DNA: TGTGCCAGCAGCCAGACAGCGAAATATGGCTACACCTTC; CDR3: CASSQTAKYGYTF
V: TRBV5-1; J: TRBJ2-5; size: .; D: TRBD2; DNA: TGCGCCAGCAGCTGGAAGGGACTAGCGGGAGGGGAGACCCAGTACTTC; CDR3: CASSWKGLAGGETQYF
V: TRBV3-1/TRBV3-2; J: TRBJ1-1; size: .; D: .; DNA: TGTGCCAGCAGCCAAGTTAATATGGCAGTCTTGAACACTGAAGCTTTCTTT; CDR3: CASSQVNMAVLNTEAFF
V: TRBV30; J: TRBJ2-1; size: once; D: TRBD1; DNA: TGTGCCTGGAGTGTGTCAGGGGGCGGCTTCAATGAGCAGTTCTTC; CDR3: CAWSVSGGGFNEQFF
V: TRBV5-1; J: TRBJ1-4; size: .; D: .; DNA: TGCGCCAGTCAGGCCGGGGGGCTAACTAATGAAAAACTGTTTTTT; CDR3: CASQAGGLTNEKLFF
V: TRBV19; J: TRBJ2-3; size: .; D: TRBD1; DNA: TGTGCCAGTAGTACGGGACAGGGGGCAGATACGCAGTATTTT; CDR3: CASSTGQGADTQYF
V: TRBV6-5; J: TRBJ2-7; size: .; D: .; DNA: TGTGCCAGCAGTAACATCTACGAGCAGTACTTC; CDR3: CASSNIYEQYF
V: TRBV5-5; J: TRBJ1-6; size: .; D: .; DNA: TGTGCCAGCAGCCAAATCCAGGGCCATAATTCACCCCTCCACTTT; CDR3: CASSQIQGHNSPLHF
V: TRBV5-4; J: TRBJ2-7; size: few; D: TRBD1; DNA: TGTGCCAGCAGCGAGGACAGGGCTTCCTACGAGCAGTACTTC; CDR3: CASSEDRASYEQYF
V: TRBV10-1; J: TRBJ2-1; size: .; D: TRBD2; DNA: TGCGCCAGCAGTAAGCGGGAGGTCGCGGATGAGCAGTTCTTC; CDR3: CASSKREVADEQFF
V: TRBV27; J: TRBJ1-4; size: .; D: .; DNA: TGTGCCAGCAGCCCCAGGCCCACAACTAATGAAAAACTGTTTTTT; CDR3: CASSPRPTTNEKLFF
V: TRBV30; J: TRBJ2-3; size: few; D: .; DNA: TGTGCCTGGATGGCGGCGGCCTATAGCACAGATACGCAGTATTTT; CDR3: CAWMAAAYSTDTQYF
V: TRBV18; J: TRBJ2-7; size: .; D: .; DNA: TGTGCCAGCTCATGGCTTAGCCGCAACTACGAGCAGTACTTC; CDR3: CASSWLSRNYEQYF
V: TRBV11-2; J: TRBJ1-6; size: .; D: TRBD1; DNA: TGTGCCAGCAGCACCTCGACAGGGAGCTCCTATAATTCACCCCTCCACTTT; CDR3: CASSTSTGSSYNSPLHF
V: TRBV19; J: TRBJ2-2; size: .; D: TRBD1; DNA: TGTGCCAGTAGTACTCTCGGGACAGCGAACACCGGGGAGCTGTTTTTT; CDR3: CASSTLGTANTGELFF
V: TRBV27; J: TRBJ1-2; size: .; D: TRBD1; DNA: TGTGCCAGCAGTCTTCAGGGGGGCCCCTACACCTTC; CDR3: CASSLQGGPYTF
V: TRBV7-9; J: TRBJ2-3; size: .; D: .; DNA: TGTGCCAGCAGCGAACGGGGGACTGGCACAGATACGCAGTATTTT; CDR3: CASSERGTGTDTQYF
V: TRBV30; J: TRBJ2-1; size: few; D: .; DNA: TGTGCCTGGAGTGTACGAAGGCGGTCCAACAATGAGCAGTTCTTC; CDR3: CAWSVRRRSNNEQFF
V: TRBV6-1; J: TRBJ1-4; size: .; D: .; DNA: TGTGCCAGCAGTGAGACGGGAGGGGCCATGGATGAAAAACTGTTTTTT; CDR3: CASSETGGAMDEKLFF
V: TRBV10-3; J: TRBJ1-1; size: .; D: TRBD1; DNA: TGTGCCATCAGCTCCCCGACAGGGAGCTCCGAAGCTTTCTTT; CDR3: CAISSPTGSSEAFF
V: TRBV6-5; J: TRBJ1-1; size: few; D: TRBD1; DNA: TGTGCCAGCAGCCAGACAGGGATGAACACTGAAGCTTTCTTT; CDR3: CASSQTGMNTEAFF
V: TRBV7-9; J: TRBJ1-1; size: once; D: .; DNA: TGTGCCAGCAGCCGGGACACTGAAGCTTTCTTT; CDR3: CASSRDTEAFF
V: TRBV7-3; J: TRBJ1-1; size: .; D: .; DNA: TGTGCCAGCAGCCCCTACAGGGACACTGAAGCTTTCTTT; CDR3: CASSPYRDTEAFF